This T cell receptor beta chain comes out of a study of blood T cell repertoires in COVID-19 (dated by TCRdb to 2018 to 2020). As for the study more broadly: Samples from collaborators originated in the United States, Italy and Spain and spanned both the acute and convalescent phases of COVID-19. The samples were drawn from the first 160 participants of the ongoing ImmuneRACE study and from more than 1,000 subjects provided by 6 global collaborators. The sample metadata nearly always contained a de-identified subject ID, COVID-19 status, age in years and sex. A freely available public database, intended as a resource for researchers studying the immune response to SARS-CoV-2, is where the repertoires were released. The material from the prospective study consisted of cDNA or gDNA derived from T cells, B-cell-depleted T cells, or PBMCs. Where available, HLA class I and class II types were obtained from metadata supplied by the sample provider rather than from assay-based typing. Deeply sampled blood TCRbeta repertoires from subjects exposed to, actively infected with, or recovered from COVID-19 were included in the dataset.

Study-wide conclusions, independent of this receptor: Clinical and demographic metadata were provided uncurated, with the amount varying by source and participant.

The V and J ends are trimmed by 1 base and 7 bases, leaving 19 bases between them. The CDR3 covers 16 residues, taking in both the cysteine and the phenylalanine. CDR3 DNA only is kept here, 48 bases in frame from base 1. Taken from the germline V gene, the CDR1 and CDR2 loops are SGHAT and FQNNGV. Collaborating institutions collected whole blood in K2EDTA tubes following their own protocols. For TCRbeta analysis, collaborator samples were shipped as frozen whole blood, as isolated PBMCs, or as DNA extracted from either sample type. The immunoSEQ Assay, a bias-controlled multiplex PCR, was used to amplify TCRbeta CDR3 regions from genomic DNA. The study's processing was this. The number of nucleated cells in each sample was estimated by amplification of reference gene primers within the assay. To quantify the absolute abundance of each unique TCRbeta CDR3 rearrangement, sequence reads were collapsed and filtered. For each sample, productive Simpson clonality was calculated by taking the square root of Simpson's diversity index across productive rearrangements. Held by TCRdb, this immuneACCESS table contains in-frame sequences only and omits some clones. Under half of the omission traces to an unresolved V gene where checked; the cause of the rest is unknown. That table furnishes V, J and clone size, whereas the DNA furnished D and trimming. The sample profile shows about 670,000 clones; 90% of them were found once. The ten biggest clones cover approximately 0.25% of the sample.

Comments on this clone: Its antigen is currently not known. It has no much larger one-base neighbor in the sample; base qualities were not kept.

Sequencing was carried out using peripheral blood. The sequence was obtained from a woman under 30 with acute or convalescent COVID-19. The V and J segments used are TRBV11-2 and TRBJ1-2, with the D gene call left open. The base sequence is TGTGCCAGCAGCTTAGGCCACATCGGGTTGTCGAGTGGCTACACCTTC. It translates as CASSLGHIGLSSGYTF. Beyond the CDR3, the reference TRBV11-2 and TRBJ1-2 genes provide the residues; the full variable domain reads: EAGVAQSPRYKIIEKRQSVAFWCNPISGHATLYWYQQILGQGPKLLIQFQNNGVVDDSQLPKDRFSAERLKGVDSTLKIQPAKLEDSAVYLCASSLGHIGLSSGYTFGSGTRLTVV.